This T cell receptor (beta chain) appears in the sequencing data of a study of T cell responses to AZD1222 COVID-19 vaccine. Regarding the study as a whole: Repertoire sampling happened only post peak T cell response. White British people made up most donors, females outnumbered males, and clonal diversity was possibly underestimated. Spike-specific TCRs gained breadth and depth after people received two AZD1222 doses.

Measured with immunoSEQ multiplex PCR; TCRdb has only the in-frame clones, and not every one. The sample yields roughly 180,000 clones, 85% to 95% seen once. Concerning this clone: Its antigen is as yet unknown.

Germline lookup yields CDR1 LGHDT and CDR2 YNNKEL (reference sequence). The V end was cut by 2 bases, the J end by 7 bases, with 12 bases between. The CDR3 is 14 amino acids. The sequenced sample was peripheral blood, obtained on day 0 of AZD1222 vaccination. The sequence derives from an adult in good health. This sequence joins TRBV3-1 (or the pseudogene TRBV3-2) and TRBJ1-5, with a weak D call TRBD1 (6 bases). The CDR3 DNA reads TGTGCCAGCAGCCAAACCAGGGGCAGGCAGCCCCAGCATTTT. This encodes CASSQTRGRQPQHF.